This T cell receptor (beta chain) is from a study of cytomegalovirus exposure and HLA in healthy donors. Germline CDR1 reads LNHDA; CDR2 reads SQIVND (reference sequence). Trimming took off 1 base at V and 1 base at J, with 11 bases between the two ends. This CDR3 has 16 residues. Study results and caveats: Specificity of a few CMV-associated chains for CMV antigens was verified in vitro. TCR beta chains associated with HLA were, in a later analysis, more clonally expanded than equally common others. With later analysis, a missense DCLRE1C variant became linked to TCR beta V- and J-gene trimming.

A multiplex PCR was run with 60 Vbeta primers and 13 Jbeta primers. The assay was immunoSEQ multiplex PCR, and TCRdb's table has in-frame clones only and misses some. The sample carries approximately 100,000 clones, 65% to 80% recorded once. In the case of this clone: The antigen remains undetermined.

This sequence originates from a woman between 35 and 50 years old in good health and CMV-seronegative. The chain carries TRBV19 and TRBJ1-5; D ambiguous. Sequencing was performed on PBMCs. The CDR3 loop reads CASSIGRRGSNQPQHF. The CDR3 DNA reads TGTGCCAGTAGTATAGGGCGCCGAGGCAGCAATCAGCCCCAGCATTTT.